A single sample is the source of the 8 T cell receptor beta chains below, sequenced in a study of T cells in Graves' hyperthyroidism and ophthalmopathy. From RNA transcripts, TCR beta CDR3 regions were amplified. A first-round RT-PCR of the TCR CDR3 used the HTBI primer set. TCRdb fed the multiplex PCR reads into MiXCR, producing one record per CDR3 protein. The table includes 300,000 to 450,000 distinct CDR3 sequences, just under 25% detected once. Sequences were obtained from blood. These receptor sequences come from a man over 45 with Graves' hyperthyroidism.

There are many counts of this clonotype. J is TRBJ1-1 and V is TRBV12-3 or TRBV12-4; D uncertain. This CDR3 comprises 13 residues. The V and J ends lost 6 bases and 7 bases respectively, with 15 bases between them. The CDR3 reads CASSPEGLIEAFF. The CDR3 DNA reads as TGTGCCAGCAGCCCAGAGGGTCTGATTGAAGCTTTCTTT.

This clonotype was observed at least ten times. The chain links TRBV24-1 to TRBJ1-1; D is possibly TRBD1 (5 bases). This CDR3 is 16 amino acids long. Germline CDR1 reads KGHDR; CDR2 reads SFDVKD. The germline V and J ends were trimmed by 6 bases and 0 bases, with 16 bases remaining between them. CDR3 amino acids: CATSSGRAAMNTEAFF. The CDR3 DNA reads TGTGCCACCAGTTCGGGCAGGGCGGCGATGAACACTGAAGCTTTCTTT.

This clonotype occurred many times. The V call is TRBV6-1, the J call TRBJ1-1; D gene uncertain. The CDR3 spans 13 residues. Trimming cost V 4 bases and J 7 bases, with 13 bases left between them. Germline V gene data show CDR1 as MNHNS and CDR2 as SASEGT. The CDR3 region has the DNA TGTGCCAGCAGTGTCTCTGGGATGGATGAAGCTTTCTTT. Amino acid sequence: CASSVSGMDEAFF.

A few counts support this clonotype. The chain carries TRBV5-1 and TRBJ2-1, with D possibly matching TRBD2 (6 bases). The CDR3 runs to 13 residues. V lost 8 bases and J 6 bases, leaving 15 bases between the germline ends. Germline-derived CDR1 and CDR2 are SGHRS and YFSETQ. CDR3 protein: CASTRGSGNEQFF. DNA for the CDR3: TGCGCCAGTACCCGGGGGTCAGGCAATGAGCAGTTCTTC. Complete variable domain (other parts from reference TRBV5-1 and TRBJ2-1): KAGVTQTPRYLIKTRGQQVTLSCSPISGHRSVSWYQQTPGQGLQFLFEYFSETQRNKGNFPGRFSGRQFSNSRSEMNVSTLELGDSALYLCASTRGSGNEQFFGPGTRLTVL.

This chain joins TRBV7-2 and TRBJ2-7; 9 bases match TRBD1. J lost 0 bases, V lost 1 base, and 7 bases had no gene match. CDR1 is SGHTA and CDR2 is FQGNSA in the germline V gene. The CDR3 loop spans 17 amino acids. The CDR3 is CASSLGRDRVDSYEQYF. The CDR3 DNA reads TGTGCCAGCAGCTTAGGTAGGGACAGGGTAGACTCCTACGAGCAGTACTTC.

This clonotype has a count of ten or more. The CDR3 DNA reads TGTGCCAGCTCACTCCGGGACAGGGGGCTCGATACGCAGTATTTT. It codes for CASSLRDRGLDTQYF. The V and J genes are TRBV18 and TRBJ2-3; 12 bases map to TRBD1. This CDR3 region has 15 residues. V lost 4 bases to trimming and J lost 6 bases; unmatched junction nucleotides: 5. CDR1 is KGHSH and CDR2 is LQKENI in the germline V gene.

In this sample, this clonotype turned up a few times. V and J are TRBV14 and TRBJ2-1; D ambiguous. The CDR3 is 15 amino acids. The germline gives CDR1 SGHDN, CDR2 FVKESK. V was clipped by 1 base and J by 6 bases, with 13 bases between them. CDR3 in amino acids: CASSQAGGMGNEQFF. In DNA, the CDR3 is TGTGCCAGCAGCCAAGCCGGCGGAATGGGCAATGAGCAGTTCTTC.

The table lists this clonotype with a few counts. The V gene is TRBV6-5, the J gene TRBJ1-1, with D possibly being TRBD1 (5 bases). Per germline, CDR1 MNHEY and CDR2 SVGAGI. The CDR3 sequence is 18 residues long. Trimming left V 2 bases short and J 4 bases short, with 23 bases between. This CDR3 is CASSYNLFQEGRVTEAFF. The CDR3 DNA reads TGTGCCAGCAGTTACAACCTTTTTCAAGAGGGGAGGGTCACTGAAGCTTTCTTT.